This T cell receptor beta chain was recorded in a study of T-cell memory formation after mild COVID-19. V shed 5 bases and J shed 2 bases, with 9 bases lying between them. The germline gives CDR1 SGHVS, CDR2 FNYEAQ. The CDR3 loop spans 14 amino acids. This clonotype was picked up a small number of times. One entry per CDR3 protein results from TCRdb running MiXCR on the 5' RACE reads. The sample holds hundreds of thousands of distinct CDR3 sequences, 15% to 20% seen once. This chain connects TRBV7-6 to TRBJ2-2, with D perhaps given as TRBD1 or TRBD2 (5 bases each). Sequencing used PBMCs or a T cell subset sorted from them (not recorded which). The receptor was isolated from an adult woman who had mild COVID-19 (a few samples of this study predate the infection). Cell type and time point are not known. The CDR3, as DNA: TGTGCCAGCAGCAAGGGACGTAACACCGGGGAGCTGTTTTTT. It specifies CASSKGRNTGELFF.